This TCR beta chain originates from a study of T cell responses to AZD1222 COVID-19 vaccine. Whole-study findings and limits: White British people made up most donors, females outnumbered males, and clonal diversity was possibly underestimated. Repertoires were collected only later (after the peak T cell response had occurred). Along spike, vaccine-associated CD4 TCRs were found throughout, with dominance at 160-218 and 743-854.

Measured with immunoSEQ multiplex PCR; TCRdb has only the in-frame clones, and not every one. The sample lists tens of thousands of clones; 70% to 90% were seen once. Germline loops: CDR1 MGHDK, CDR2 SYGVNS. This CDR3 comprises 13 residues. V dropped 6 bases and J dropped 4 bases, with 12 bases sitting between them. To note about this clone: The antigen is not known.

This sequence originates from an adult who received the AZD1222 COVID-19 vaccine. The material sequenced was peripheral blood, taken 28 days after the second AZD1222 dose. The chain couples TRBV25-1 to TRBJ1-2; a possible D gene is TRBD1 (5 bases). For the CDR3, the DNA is TGTGCCAGCAGGGGGGGGTCGGGCTATGGCTACACCTTC. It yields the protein CASRGGSGYGYTF.